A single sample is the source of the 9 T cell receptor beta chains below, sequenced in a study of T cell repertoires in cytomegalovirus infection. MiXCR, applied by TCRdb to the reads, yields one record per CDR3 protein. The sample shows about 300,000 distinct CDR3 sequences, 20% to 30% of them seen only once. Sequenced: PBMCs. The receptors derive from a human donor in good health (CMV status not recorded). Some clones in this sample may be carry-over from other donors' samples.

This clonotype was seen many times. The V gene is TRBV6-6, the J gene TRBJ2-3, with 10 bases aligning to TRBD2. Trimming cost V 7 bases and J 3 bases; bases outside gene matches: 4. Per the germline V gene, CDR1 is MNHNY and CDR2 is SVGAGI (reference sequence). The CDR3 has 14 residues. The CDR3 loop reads CASKREGRTDTQYF. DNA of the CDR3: TGTGCCAGCAAGCGGGAGGGCCGAACAGATACGCAGTATTTT.

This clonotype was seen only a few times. The CDR3 DNA sequence: TGCGCCTTAAGGGAAGGGAGACTAGCCAAAAACATTCAGTACTTC. Encoded protein: CALREGRLAKNIQYF. The chain carries TRBV23-1 and TRBJ2-4; weak D call: TRBD2 (5 bases). TRBV23-1 has ORF status, its function being uncertain. The CDR3 covers 15 residues. Trimming pared 11 bases from V and 0 bases from J, leaving 17 bases between.

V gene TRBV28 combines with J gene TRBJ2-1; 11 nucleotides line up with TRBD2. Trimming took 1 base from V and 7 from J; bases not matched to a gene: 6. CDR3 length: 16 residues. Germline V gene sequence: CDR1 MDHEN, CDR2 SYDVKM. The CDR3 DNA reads TGTGCCAGCAGTTTATCGGGTCTAGCGGGAGGTAATGAGCAGTTCTTC. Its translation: CASSLSGLAGGNEQFF.

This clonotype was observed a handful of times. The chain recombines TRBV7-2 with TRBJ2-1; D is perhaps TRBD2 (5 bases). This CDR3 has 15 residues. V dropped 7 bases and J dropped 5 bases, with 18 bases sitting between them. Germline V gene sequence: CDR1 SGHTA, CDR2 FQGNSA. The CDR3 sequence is CASTQAAVRHNEQFF. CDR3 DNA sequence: TGTGCCAGCACTCAAGCGGCCGTCCGCCACAATGAGCAGTTCTTC. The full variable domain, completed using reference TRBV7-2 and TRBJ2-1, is GAGVSQSPSNKVTEKGKDVELRCDPISGHTALYWYRQSLGQGLEFLIYFQGNSAPDKSGLPSDRFSAERTGGSVSTLTIQRTQQEDSAVYLCASTQAAVRHNEQFFGPGTRLTVL.

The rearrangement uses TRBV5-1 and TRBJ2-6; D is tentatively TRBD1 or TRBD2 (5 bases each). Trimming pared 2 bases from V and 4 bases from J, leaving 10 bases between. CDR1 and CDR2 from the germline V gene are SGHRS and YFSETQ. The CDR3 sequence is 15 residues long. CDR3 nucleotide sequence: TGCGCCAGCAGCTTCGAGGGGACCGGGGCCAACGTCCTGACTTTC. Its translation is CASSFEGTGANVLTF.

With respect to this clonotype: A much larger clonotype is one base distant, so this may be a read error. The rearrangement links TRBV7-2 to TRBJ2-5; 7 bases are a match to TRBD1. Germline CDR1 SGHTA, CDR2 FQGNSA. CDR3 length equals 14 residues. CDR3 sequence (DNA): TGTGCCAGCAGCCTCTCCGGGACAGAGGAGACCCTGTACTTC. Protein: CASSLSGTEETLYF.

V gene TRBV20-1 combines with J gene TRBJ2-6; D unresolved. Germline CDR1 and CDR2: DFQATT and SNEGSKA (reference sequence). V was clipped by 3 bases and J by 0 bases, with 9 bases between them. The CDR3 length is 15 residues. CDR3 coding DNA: TGCAGTGCTAGTTTTGCAGTCTCTGGGGCCAACGTCCTGACTTTC. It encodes CSASFAVSGANVLTF.

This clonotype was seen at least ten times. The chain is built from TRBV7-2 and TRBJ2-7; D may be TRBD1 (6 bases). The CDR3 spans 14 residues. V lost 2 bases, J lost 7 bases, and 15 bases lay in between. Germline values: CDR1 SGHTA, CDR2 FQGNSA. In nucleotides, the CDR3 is TGTGCCAGCAGCTTACAGGGGATAACGGGGGAGCAGTACTTC. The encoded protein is CASSLQGITGEQYF. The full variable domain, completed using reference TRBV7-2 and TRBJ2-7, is GAGVSQSPSNKVTEKGKDVELRCDPISGHTALYWYRQSLGQGLEFLIYFQGNSAPDKSGLPSDRFSAERTGGSVSTLTIQRTQQEDSAVYLCASSLQGITGEQYFGPGTRLTVT.

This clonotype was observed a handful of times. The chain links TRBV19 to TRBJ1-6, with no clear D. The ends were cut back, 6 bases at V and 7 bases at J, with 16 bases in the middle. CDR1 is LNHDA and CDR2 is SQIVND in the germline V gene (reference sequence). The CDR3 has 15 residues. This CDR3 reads CASRRQANENSPLHF. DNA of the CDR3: TGTGCCAGTAGAAGGCAGGCCAACGAGAATTCACCCCTCCACTTT.